These 10 T cell receptor beta chains share one sample of origin, sequenced in a study of cytomegalovirus exposure and HLA in healthy donors. Repertoires were generated with immunoSEQ multiplex PCR, while TCRdb's copy carries only in-frame clones and drops some. The sample carries a few hundred thousand clones, roughly 89% recorded once. The sequencing sample was made of PBMCs. The source of these receptors is a woman in her late teens or twenties in good health and CMV-seronegative.

V gene TRBV5-5 combines with J gene TRBJ1-5; D remains unclear. The CDR3 loop spans 14 amino acids. Trimming shortened V by 4 bases and J by 6 bases, and 14 bases separated the two germline ends. CDR1 SGHKS and CDR2 YYEKEE come from the germline V gene (reference sequence). The CDR3 spells CASSADTSLQPQHF. DNA for the CDR3: TGTGCCAGCAGCGCCGACACCTCCCTTCAGCCCCAGCATTTT.

The chain has TRBV27 and TRBJ2-1, with TRBD2 identical over 8 bases. This CDR3 is built from 15 residues. The germline gives CDR1 MNHEY, CDR2 SMNVEV (reference sequence). V lost 5 bases to trimming and J lost 7 bases; unmatched junction nucleotides: 10. This CDR3 is CASSGYERELNEQFF. CDR3 DNA sequence: TGTGCCAGCAGTGGCTATGAGCGGGAGCTAAATGAGCAGTTCTTC.

This clone showed up just once. This chain connects TRBV19 to TRBJ2-7; D is possibly TRBD2 (6 bases). V lost 5 bases to trimming and J lost 2 bases, with 13 bases between them. Germline-derived CDR1 and CDR2 are LNHDA and SQIVND (reference sequence). There are 14 residues in the CDR3. The CDR3 DNA reads TGTGCCAGTAGTGCTCCCGGGAGAGCCTACGAGCAGTACTTC. Amino acid sequence: CASSAPGRAYEQYF.

V gene TRBV10-3 combines with J gene TRBJ1-5; weak D call: TRBD1 (6 bases). Germline loops: CDR1 ENHRY, CDR2 SYGVKD. Trimming took 7 bases from V and 3 from J, leaving 10 bases between them. This CDR3 comprises 13 residues. The chain's CDR3 is CAITRDINQPQHF. The DNA of the CDR3 is TGTGCCATCACCCGGGACATCAATCAGCCCCAGCATTTT.

The chain uses TRBV7-9 and TRBJ2-3, with D tentatively TRBD1 (5 bases). V dropped 5 bases and J dropped 2 bases, with 20 bases sitting between them. Germline V lookup: CDR1 SEHNR, CDR2 FQNEAQ (reference sequence). This CDR3 has 17 residues. This CDR3 is CASSPTDTGYYTDTQYF. In DNA, the CDR3 is TGTGCCAGCAGCCCTACAGACACAGGATATTACACAGATACGCAGTATTTT.

V and J are TRBV27 and TRBJ1-5; 7 nucleotides line up with TRBD1. Germline V gene sequence: CDR1 MNHEY, CDR2 SMNVEV (reference sequence). With V trimmed by 6 bases and J by 0 bases, 11 bases remained unmatched. The CDR3 runs to 17 residues. CDR3 DNA sequence: TGTGCCAGCAGGGGGGCGGGACAGCGCTATAGCAATCAGCCCCAGCATTTT. This translates into CASRGAGQRYSNQPQHF.

The chain links TRBV2 to TRBJ2-7; 7 nucleotides align to TRBD1. There are 13 residues in the CDR3. J was trimmed by 7 bases and V by 9 bases; bases with no gene match: 12. Germline V gene data show CDR1 as SNHLY and CDR2 as FYNNEI. The CDR3 loop is CASYETGTREQYF. The CDR3 DNA is TGTGCCAGTTACGAGACAGGGACGAGGGAGCAGTACTTC.

The CDR3 reads CASSPRTAGNYGYTF. DNA of the CDR3: TGTGCCAGCAGCCCCCGGACAGCCGGGAACTATGGCTACACCTTC. The chain is built from TRBV7-8 and TRBJ1-2; D possibly corresponds to TRBD1 (6 bases). V was pared by 5 bases and J by 2 bases, with 15 bases between. CDR1 and CDR2 from the germline V gene are SGHVS and FQNEAQ. The CDR3 is 15 amino acids.

The chain has TRBV27 and TRBJ2-7, with TRBD1 as a possible D gene (5 bases). V lost 0 bases, J lost 4 bases, and 13 bases lay in between. CDR1 and CDR2 from the germline V gene are MNHEY and SMNVEV (reference sequence). The CDR3 is made up of 15 amino acids. CDR3 protein: CASSLSGPWNYEQYF. In DNA form, the CDR3 reads TGTGCCAGCAGTTTATCGGGGCCTTGGAATTACGAGCAGTACTTC.

The chain is built from TRBV5-1 and TRBJ1-5; 9 nucleotides agree with TRBD1. V lost 4 bases, J lost 3 bases, and 20 bases stayed unmatched. This CDR3 has 20 residues. The germline V gene encodes CDR1 SGHRS and CDR2 YFSETQ. CDR3 residues: CASSPGEKDYRGPDNQPQHF. The DNA of the CDR3 is TGCGCCAGCAGCCCGGGTGAAAAGGATTACAGGGGGCCTGACAATCAGCCCCAGCATTTT.